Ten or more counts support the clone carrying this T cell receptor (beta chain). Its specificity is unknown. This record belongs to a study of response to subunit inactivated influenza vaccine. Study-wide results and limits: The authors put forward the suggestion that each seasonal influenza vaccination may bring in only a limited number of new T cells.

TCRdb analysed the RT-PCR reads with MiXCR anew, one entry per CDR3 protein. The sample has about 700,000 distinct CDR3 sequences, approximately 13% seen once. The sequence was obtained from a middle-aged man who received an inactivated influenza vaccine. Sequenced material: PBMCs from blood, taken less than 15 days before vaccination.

In nucleotides, the CDR3 is TGTGCCAGCAGCAAACCCATAGCGAGGGGCACCGGGGAGCTGTTTTTT. Translation gives CASSKPIARGTGELFF. The genes are TRBV21-1 and TRBJ2-2; the table's D call TRBD1 went unverified against the DNA. TRBV21-1 counts as a pseudogene. The CDR3 spans 16 residues.